Each of the 32 T cell receptor beta chains below was sequenced from the same sample in a study of CD8 T cells in ankylosing spondylitis. MiXCR, run by TCRdb on the 5' RACE reads, gives a single entry per CDR3 protein. The sample records around 230,000 distinct CDR3 sequences, around 9.2% being singletons. Sequencing was performed on blood, either unsorted or a sorted T cell fraction (not recorded which). The receptors derive from a male donor with ankylosing spondylitis or in good health (not recorded which).

The table lists this clonotype with many counts. This rearrangement joins TRBV12-3 or TRBV12-4 to TRBJ2-1; D call uncertain. V was cut by 5 bases and J by 8 bases, with 13 bases left in between. This CDR3 spans 13 amino acids. The CDR3, as DNA: TGTGCCAGCAGTACTGTCCCAGATTATGAGCAGTTCTTC. As protein: CASSTVPDYEQFF.

This clonotype was counted ten times or more. The chain carries TRBV5-1 and TRBJ2-7, with D tentatively TRBD1 or TRBD2 (5 bases each). Trimming left V 0 bases short and J 5 bases short, with 15 bases between. The CDR3 contains 15 residues. In germline, CDR1 is SGHRS, CDR2 YFSETQ. Here the CDR3 DNA reads TGCGCCAGCAGCTTGGTAACGGGGCGTCTGGACGAGCAGTACTTC. Residues: CASSLVTGRLDEQYF. The full variable domain, completed using reference TRBV5-1 and TRBJ2-7, is KAGVTQTPRYLIKTRGQQVTLSCSPISGHRSVSWYQQTPGQGLQFLFEYFSETQRNKGNFPGRFSGRQFSNSRSEMNVSTLELGDSALYLCASSLVTGRLDEQYFGPGTRLTVT.

The genes are TRBV20-1 and TRBJ2-1; tentative D call: TRBD2 (5 bases). V was trimmed by 4 bases and J by 5 bases, leaving 15 bases between them. This CDR3 contains 14 residues. Germline CDR1 and CDR2: DFQATT and SNEGSKA (reference sequence). DNA of the CDR3: TGCAGTGCTAAGAGAGCGGAGACGAACAATGAGCAGTTCTTC. This encodes CSAKRAETNNEQFF.

V gene TRBV11-2 combines with J gene TRBJ2-5; 8 bases map to TRBD1. Germline V gene sequence: CDR1 SGHAT, CDR2 FQNNGV. The CDR3 contains 18 residues. The ends lost 0 bases at V and 4 bases at J; junction bases unmatched: 13. CDR3 loop: CASSLETWTGSTRETQYF. For the CDR3, the DNA is TGTGCCAGCAGCTTAGAAACATGGACAGGGTCAACAAGAGAGACCCAGTACTTC.

This clonotype was counted many times. V usage is TRBV27 and J usage is TRBJ2-7; D may be TRBD2 (5 bases). Germline-derived CDR1 and CDR2 are MNHEY and SMNVEV (reference sequence). Trimming removed 3 bases at V and 1 base at J, with 19 bases between. CDR3 length: 17 amino acids. The CDR3 reads CASSFPPDYLPSYEQYF. The CDR3 coding sequence is TGTGCCAGCAGTTTCCCCCCTGACTATCTTCCGTCCTACGAGCAGTACTTC.

The gene calls are TRBV4-1 and TRBJ2-7, with a tentative D call TRBD1 (5 bases). CDR1 MGHRA and CDR2 YSYEKL come from the germline V gene. The CDR3 is 16 residues long. Trimming cost V 4 bases and J 0 bases, with 16 bases left between them. The chain's CDR3 is CASSPDAGQSSYEQYF. The CDR3 DNA is TGCGCCAGCAGCCCTGATGCAGGGCAGAGCTCCTACGAGCAGTACTTC.

This clonotype was observed a few times. The chain has TRBV20-1 and TRBJ2-5; D not certain. The ends were cut back, 0 bases at V and 1 base at J, with 6 bases in the middle. CDR3 size: 13 residues. The germline V gene encodes CDR1 DFQATT and CDR2 SNEGSKA (reference sequence). This chain's CDR3 is CSAREGSQETQYF. In DNA, the CDR3 is TGCAGTGCTAGAGAAGGCAGCCAAGAGACCCAGTACTTC.

At least ten counts were recorded for this clonotype. The gene calls are TRBV20-1 and TRBJ2-5; 8 bases line up with TRBD2. This CDR3 contains 15 residues. CDR1 and CDR2 from the germline V gene are DFQATT and SNEGSKA (reference sequence). Trimming took 1 base from V and 2 from J; bases not matched to a gene: 6. CDR3 coding DNA: TGCAGTGCTAGAGGGGAGACTAGCGAACAAGAGACCCAGTACTTC. Its protein product is CSARGETSEQETQYF.

This clonotype was seen many times. The chain is built from TRBV7-9 and TRBJ2-1, with TRBD2 matching over 9 bases. This CDR3 region has 15 residues. Germline values: CDR1 SEHNR, CDR2 FQNEAQ (reference sequence). V dropped 4 bases and J dropped 6; count of bases not matched to a gene: 7. CDR3 sequence (DNA): TGTGCCAGCAGCTATTCTAGCGGGGCAGGCAATGAGCAGTTCTTC. Its protein is CASSYSSGAGNEQFF.

The V gene is TRBV20-1, the J gene TRBJ2-1; no definite D call. Trimming removed 0 bases from V and 0 bases from J, with 12 bases in between. The germline V gene has CDR1 DFQATT and CDR2 SNEGSKA (reference sequence). CDR3 length: 16 residues. The DNA of the CDR3 is TGCAGTGCTAGAGACGCCGTACAAACCTCCTACAATGAGCAGTTCTTC. This gives the protein CSARDAVQTSYNEQFF.

This chain joins TRBV30 and TRBJ2-7, with 12 bases matching TRBD2. The germline gives CDR1 GTSNPN, CDR2 SVGIG (reference sequence). V lost 5 bases, J lost 0 bases, and 8 bases stayed unmatched. This CDR3 spans 16 amino acids. In DNA, the CDR3 is TGTGCCTGGGATAGTCGGACTAGCGGGGACTCCTACGAGCAGTACTTC. It codes for CAWDSRTSGDSYEQYF.

The CDR3 reads CASSLDKQGAGFTPLHF. The CDR3 DNA sequence: TGCGCCAGCAGCTTGGATAAACAGGGAGCGGGATTCACACCCCTCCACTTT. V is TRBV5-1 and J is TRBJ1-6, with D perhaps matching TRBD1 (6 bases). Looked up from germline, CDR1 is SGHRS and CDR2 is YFSETQ. V lost 0 bases and J lost 11, with 21 bases in between. The CDR3 covers 17 residues.

This clonotype turned up a few times. The V call is TRBV6-5, the J call TRBJ2-1, with D unclear. Germline CDR1 reads MNHEY; CDR2 reads SVGAGI. The CDR3 length is 14 residues. Between the trimmed V and J ends, which lost 0 bases and 6 bases, there was a span of 9 bases. In nucleotides, the CDR3 is TGTGCCAGCAGTTACTCGATGAGAAGCAATGAGCAGTTCTTC. Translating gives CASSYSMRSNEQFF.

Ten or more counts support this clonotype. The rearrangement joins TRBV7-8 to TRBJ2-7; no firm D call. Germline V lookup: CDR1 SGHVS, CDR2 FQNEAQ. There are 12 residues in the CDR3. The V end lost 0 bases, the J end lost 4 bases, and 4 bases lay between the germline ends. The DNA of the CDR3 is TGTGCCAGCAGCTTAGCGGTGTACGAGCAGTACTTC. Amino acids: CASSLAVYEQYF.

As regards this clonotype: This may come from a read error, since a much larger clone is one base off. The chain uses TRBV7-2 and TRBJ2-1; D is unresolved. Germline loops: CDR1 SGHTA, CDR2 FQGNSA. The CDR3 contains 15 residues. The CDR3: CASSLTSSSFNEQFF. CDR3 bases: TGTGCCAGCAGCTTGACATCGAGCTCCTTCAATGAGCAGTTCTTC.

The table lists this clonotype with many counts. The V call is TRBV2, the J call TRBJ2-1; D is possibly TRBD2 (5 bases). The CDR3 is made up of 16 amino acids. The germline V gene encodes CDR1 SNHLY and CDR2 FYNNEI. Trimming left V 4 bases short and J 7 bases short, with 20 bases between. Written as DNA, the CDR3 is TGTGCCAGCAGTGTTCGGAATAGCGCTATGGGGAATGAGCAGTTCTTC. It translates to CASSVRNSAMGNEQFF.

This clonotype occurred many times. The gene calls are TRBV27 and TRBJ1-5, with D uncertain. The CDR3 runs to 15 residues. V was cut by 6 bases and J by 2 bases, with 14 bases left in between. Per the germline V gene, CDR1 is MNHEY and CDR2 is SMNVEV (reference sequence). DNA for the CDR3: TGTGCCAGCAGCCCCGAACCCCACGGCAATCAGCCCCAGCATTTT. This sequence encodes CASSPEPHGNQPQHF.

This clonotype was picked up many times. The CDR3, as DNA: TGTGCCAGTAGTATTGGGACAGGACAAGAGACCCAGTACTTC. It translates to CASSIGTGQETQYF. This chain connects TRBV19 to TRBJ2-5, with 8 bases matching TRBD1. V trimming: 3 bases; J trimming: 2 bases; junction bases outside the gene matches: 2. Per the germline V gene, CDR1 is LNHDA and CDR2 is SQIVND (reference sequence). The CDR3 totals 14 residues.

The sample holds a few counts of this clonotype. The rearrangement joins TRBV7-8 to TRBJ2-1; no clear D gene. The ends were cut back, 7 bases at V and 8 bases at J, with 12 bases in the middle. The CDR3 length is 12 residues. CDR1 and CDR2 (germline): SGHVS, FQNEAQ. The CDR3 bases are TGTGCCAGCACCACGTCCTTTCATGAGCAGTTCTTC. As protein: CASTTSFHEQFF.

The rearrangement uses TRBV24-1 and TRBJ1-2, with D perhaps matching TRBD1 (6 bases). V was shortened by 3 bases and J by 4 bases, with 17 bases between the two germline ends. CDR3 length: 16 residues. Germline-derived CDR1 and CDR2 are KGHDR and SFDVKD. The CDR3 loop reads CATSDRDTPFVYGYTF. The DNA of the CDR3 is TGTGCCACCAGTGATCGGGACACCCCCTTCGTCTATGGCTACACCTTC.

This clonotype has a count of ten or more. This chain joins TRBV20-1 and TRBJ2-7; D perhaps matches TRBD1 (6 bases). This CDR3 comprises 14 residues. The ends were cut back, 5 bases at V and 3 bases at J, with 17 bases in the middle. The V gene's germline CDR1 is DFQATT and CDR2 SNEGSKA (reference sequence). In DNA, the CDR3 is TGCAGTGCTCCGACAGGCCGTATTGGCTACGAGCAGTACTTC. The encoded protein is CSAPTGRIGYEQYF.

By share, this clonotype ranks as medium-sized. The chain links TRBV29-1 to TRBJ2-1; TRBD2 is a possible D gene (6 bases). This CDR3 has 17 residues. Trimming removed 1 base from V and 6 bases from J, with 22 bases in between. Germline CDR1 is SQVTM and CDR2 is ANQGSEA. CDR3 amino acids: CSVEGMIGKKAGNEQFF. CDR3 DNA sequence: TGCAGCGTTGAAGGGATGATCGGGAAAAAAGCGGGCAATGAGCAGTTCTTC.

Only a few counts were recorded for this clonotype. V gene TRBV18 combines with J gene TRBJ1-2; 8 bases align to TRBD1. J gave up 4 bases and V 4 bases, and 11 bases lay outside the gene matches. This CDR3 is built from 16 residues. The germline V gene has CDR1 KGHSH and CDR2 LQKENI. CDR3 DNA: TGTGCCAGCTCACTTCAAACCGGGACAGGTTTCTATGGCTACACCTTC. This sequence encodes CASSLQTGTGFYGYTF.

This clonotype was counted ten times or more. The chain carries TRBV5-1 and TRBJ2-3; the D call may be TRBD1 or TRBD2 (5 bases each). There are 16 residues in the CDR3. Germline V gene sequence: CDR1 SGHRS, CDR2 YFSETQ. V was trimmed by 0 bases and J by 1 base, leaving 12 bases between them. For the CDR3, the DNA is TGCGCCAGCAGCTTGGTGTCGGGGACGGGCACAGATACGCAGTATTTT. This encodes CASSLVSGTGTDTQYF.

This clonotype was detected ten times or more. The chain is built from TRBV5-5 and TRBJ2-5; unclear D gene. CDR3 length: 16 residues. V was pared by 3 bases and J by 5 bases, with 20 bases between. The germline CDR1 and CDR2 sequences are SGHKS and YYEKEE (reference sequence). For the CDR3, the DNA is TGTGCCAGCAGCTCCCGGTGGGCCCCAGAATCGGAGACCCAGTACTTC. This sequence encodes CASSSRWAPESETQYF.

This clonotype was detected a few times. The chain carries TRBV9 and TRBJ2-3; D ambiguous. The CDR3 sequence is 14 residues long. Trimming stripped 4 bases from V and 0 bases from J, with 9 bases between. From germline, CDR1 is SGDLS and CDR2 YYNGEE. The CDR3 here is CASSQLGSTDTQYF. As DNA, the CDR3 is TGTGCCAGCAGCCAACTCGGGAGCACAGATACGCAGTATTTT.

This clonotype was seen many times. The chain uses TRBV5-1 and TRBJ2-1, with D tentatively TRBD1 (6 bases). This CDR3 comprises 12 residues. V lost 4 bases and J 6 bases, leaving 8 bases between the germline ends. Germline CDR1 SGHRS, CDR2 YFSETQ. The CDR3 is CASSEQGNEQFF. CDR3 nucleotides: TGCGCCAGCAGCGAACAGGGCAATGAGCAGTTCTTC.

The CDR3 loop reads CASSPLGGSEQFF. CDR3 nucleotide sequence: TGCGCCAGCAGCCCCCTCGGCGGGAGTGAGCAGTTCTTC. This chain uses TRBV4-3 with TRBJ2-1, with TRBD2 matching 7 bases. V trimming: 4 bases; J trimming: 9 bases; junction bases outside the gene matches: 6. In germline, CDR1 is LGHNA, CDR2 YSLEER. This CDR3 contains 13 residues.

This clonotype appeared many times. The rearrangement links TRBV13 to TRBJ2-2; weak D call: TRBD2 (6 bases). Germline CDR1 is PRHDT and CDR2 is FYEKMQ (reference sequence). The V end was cut by 0 bases, the J end by 3 bases, with 11 bases between. CDR3 length: 16 amino acids. The CDR3 nucleotides are TGTGCCAGCAGCTTAGGCCGCGGGGTAGACACCGGGGAGCTGTTTTTT. This encodes CASSLGRGVDTGELFF. The complete variable domain, with remaining parts taken from reference TRBV13 and TRBJ2-2, reads AAGVIQSPRHLIKEKRETATLKCYPIPRHDTVYWYQQGPGQDPQFLISFYEKMQSDKGSIPDRFSAQQFSDYHSELNMSSLELGDSALYFCASSLGRGVDTGELFFGEGSRLTVL.

This clonotype showed up many times. The V call is TRBV5-1, the J call TRBJ2-5, with TRBD1 matching 8 bases. Germline CDR1 is SGHRS and CDR2 is YFSETQ. Unmatched junction bases numbered 8, after V lost 0 bases and J lost 1 base. The CDR3 sequence is 17 residues long. The CDR3 reads CASSLAPVGTGQETQYF. In DNA form, the CDR3 reads TGCGCCAGCAGCTTGGCGCCGGTGGGGACAGGCCAAGAGACCCAGTACTTC.

This clonotype was seen more than once but under ten times. The CDR3 spells CASSPPGLSNNEQFF. CDR3 coding DNA: TGTGCCAGCTCACCACCGGGACTGAGTAACAATGAGCAGTTCTTC. V gene TRBV18 combines with J gene TRBJ2-1; D is perhaps TRBD2 (6 bases). This CDR3 is 15 amino acids long. Per germline, CDR1 KGHSH and CDR2 LQKENI. Trimming stripped 0 bases from V and 5 bases from J, with 11 bases between.

This clonotype showed up just a few times. The rearrangement links TRBV5-6 to TRBJ1-2; TRBD1 agrees at 7 bases. V was pared by 7 bases and J by 8 bases, with 2 bases of the junction left unmatched. The CDR3 is 10 residues long. Germline V gives CDR1 SGHDT, CDR2 YYEEEE. CDR3 sequence: CASGRGGYTF. CDR3 coding DNA: TGTGCCAGCGGCAGGGGGGGCTACACCTTC.